This T cell receptor beta chain was documented in a study of T cell repertoires in cytomegalovirus infection. TCRdb reanalysed the reads using MiXCR and keeps one entry per CDR3 protein. The sample has roughly 700,000 distinct CDR3 sequences; around 31% are singletons. CDR3 length equals 13 residues. CDR1 SGHVS and CDR2 FNYEAQ come from the germline V gene. Trimming cost V 1 base and J 9 bases, with 10 bases left between them. Concerning this clonotype: The antigen is unknown.

The clonotype originates from a human donor in good health (CMV status not recorded). Some clones in this sample may be carry-over from other donors' samples. The sequenced sample was cultured PBMCs, obtained from culture after CMV antigen stimulation. This chain uses TRBV7-6 with TRBJ2-1; possibly TRBD2 for D (5 bases). CDR3 protein: CASSLVREGEQFF. Here the CDR3 DNA reads TGTGCCAGCAGCTTAGTTCGGGAAGGTGAGCAGTTCTTC.